This TCR beta chain was observed in a study of neurological immune-mediated disorders. For the study at large: In a group of approximately 35 multiple sclerosis patients, approximately 30 had the relapsing-remitting type and 3 had the secondary progressive type.

The cDNA was synthesized by means of template-switch 5'RACE, which was carried out with 10-nucleotide random UMIs. Every sequencing run gave over 200 million TCR-beta sequences, taken from 15-18 subjects. TCRdb processed the 5' RACE reads anew with MiXCR; each CDR3 protein has one entry. The data contain tens of thousands of distinct CDR3 sequences, 3% to 4% of them seen just once; the ten biggest clones take up 2.2%. CDR1 is ENHRY and CDR2 is SYGVKD in the germline V gene. This CDR3 has 14 residues. J gave up 6 bases and V 10 bases, and 12 bases lay outside the gene matches. By sample fraction, this clonotype is medium-sized.

This TCR was recovered from a man aged 25 to 40 with multiple sclerosis. Source material: PBMCs. This chain joins TRBV10-3 and TRBJ2-3, with 8 bases matching TRBD2. CDR3 bases: TGTGCCACTTTGTCGGGACTAGTCACTGATACGCAGTATTTT. Translated: CATLSGLVTDTQYF.